What follows are 5 T cell receptor beta chains derived from one specimen sequenced in a study of T-cell memory formation after mild COVID-19. TCRdb re-analysed the 5' RACE reads in MiXCR, keeping a single row per CDR3 protein. The profile shows 280,000 or so distinct CDR3 sequences, over 7% of them singletons. The sequenced sample was PBMCs or a T cell subset sorted from them (not recorded which). Every receptor here comes from a man aged 18 to 29 who had mild COVID-19 (a few samples of this study predate the infection). Cell type and time point are not known.

This clonotype was seen only a few times. The CDR3 loop reads CATIPVHNEQFF. The CDR3 DNA sequence: TGTGCCACCATCCCCGTGCACAATGAGCAGTTCTTC. The chain links TRBV24-1 to TRBJ2-1, with D unresolved. In germline, CDR1 is KGHDR, CDR2 SFDVKD. The CDR3 sequence is 12 residues long. V lost 8 bases and J 5 bases, leaving 9 bases between the germline ends.

V gene TRBV29-1 combines with J gene TRBJ2-1, with 15 positions matching TRBD2. Germline loops: CDR1 SQVTM, CDR2 ANQGSEA. Trimming took 1 base from V and 1 from J; bases not matched to a gene: 2. The CDR3 runs 17 residues. The CDR3 sequence: CSVEAGLAGGSYNEQFF. CDR3 bases: TGCAGCGTTGAAGCGGGACTAGCGGGGGGTTCCTACAATGAGCAGTTCTTC.

This clonotype has just a few counts. This chain uses TRBV7-2 with TRBJ1-5; D perhaps matches TRBD1 (5 bases). Germline V gene sequence: CDR1 SGHTA, CDR2 FQGNSA. This CDR3 has 12 residues. V dropped 3 bases and J dropped 9 bases, with 9 bases sitting between them. CDR3: CASSFEGPPQHF. The CDR3 nucleotides read TGTGCCAGCAGCTTTGAGGGACCGCCCCAGCATTTT.

There are many counts of this clonotype. The V gene is TRBV5-1, the J gene TRBJ1-2, with 9 nucleotides matching TRBD1. Germline V CDR1 and CDR2: SGHRS, YFSETQ. The ends lost 0 bases at V and 7 bases at J; junction bases unmatched: 7. The CDR3 loop spans 15 amino acids. Here the CDR3 DNA reads TGCGCCAGCAGCTTGGGGGGACAGGGCGCTTCTGGCTACACCTTC. Its translation: CASSLGGQGASGYTF.

This clonotype was counted a few times. DNA for the CDR3: TGTGCCAGCAGCTTAGGGTTGGGGGGGGCGAGCACTGAAGCTTTCTTT. It yields the protein CASSLGLGGASTEAFF. The chain employs TRBV5-6 and TRBJ1-1; perhaps TRBD1 as D (6 bases). V was shortened by 2 bases and J by 4 bases, with 18 bases between the two germline ends. The CDR3 sequence is 16 residues long. Germline V gives CDR1 SGHDT, CDR2 YYEEEE.